The TCR beta chain under discussion was sequenced for a study of blood T cell repertoires in COVID-19. Study-wide background: The cDNA or gDNA used as material had been derived from T cells, B-cell-depleted T cells, or PBMCs.

Some clones are missing from TCRdb's copy, which holds only in-frame ones; the method was immunoSEQ multiplex PCR. The table lists 80,000 to 100,000 clones, 80% of them singletons. Only one count was recorded for this clone. CDR3 length: 15 residues. The ends were cut back, 2 bases at V and 0 bases at J, with 8 bases in the middle. Germline V gene lookup returns CDR1 SEHNR and CDR2 FQNEAQ (reference sequence). This TCR came from a woman in her 70s with acute or convalescent COVID-19. The rearrangement joins TRBV7-9 to TRBJ2-4; D is ambiguous. Specimen: peripheral blood. DNA of the CDR3: TGTGCCAGCAGCTTATCGTCTCTAGCCAAAAACATTCAGTACTTC. Protein: CASSLSSLAKNIQYF.